These 30 T cell receptor delta chains were sequenced from one sample in a study of gamma-delta T cells after stem cell transplantation. TCRdb reprocessed the RT-PCR reads using CATT. Seen here are around 3,500 delta-chain clones, approximately 16% observed once, and the top ten hold roughly 14%. Specimen: gamma-delta T cells. All receptors come from a human donor. It is not recorded whose cells these are; they may come from a transplant donor.

The chain uses TRDV2 and TRDJ1; D remains unclear. V lost 1 base and J 0 bases, leaving 11 bases between the germline ends. This CDR3 is 15 amino acids long. CDR1 and CDR2 (germline): GEAIGNYY, EKD. CDR3 DNA: TGTGCCTGTGACACAATCGGCCGGTACACCGATAAACTCATCTTT. Translating it yields CACDTIGRYTDKLIF.

Details on this clone: At one end, the junction sequence differs from germline, possibly due to a read error. V and J are TRDV2 and TRDJ1; D possibly corresponds to TRDD3 (5 bases). This CDR3 is 15 amino acids long. The V gene's germline CDR1 is GEAIGNYY and CDR2 EKD. The CDR3 DNA is TGTGCCTGTGACACCGTAGGGGGCTACACCGATAACCTCATCTTT. It encodes CACDTVGGYTDNLIF.

The CDR3 loop is CACDTVAGGYAGSWDTRQMFF. The CDR3, as DNA: TGTGCCTGTGACACCGTTGCTGGGGGATACGCTGGGTCCTGGGACACCCGACAGATGTTTTTC. The chain uses TRDV2 and TRDJ3; 12 bases are a match to TRDD3. This CDR3 region has 21 residues. V was clipped by 0 bases and J by 1 base; unmatched bases: 9. Germline V gene lookup returns CDR1 GEAIGNYY and CDR2 EKD.

This clone was counted only a few times. This specimen includes other DNA sequences encoding the same CDR3. The chain uses TRDV3 and TRDJ1, with 12 bases that match TRDD3. The CDR3 has 19 residues. Per the germline V gene, CDR1 is TVYSNPD and CDR2 is GDNSRS (reference sequence). With 1 base clipped from V and 0 bases from J, the junction kept 15 bases outside the gene matches. CDR3 nucleotides: TGTGCCTTTAAAGCCCTACTGGGGGATACTGTCGCGTACACCGATAAACTCATCTTT. This encodes CAFKALLGDTVAYTDKLIF.

This clone came up a few times. This sequence joins TRDV2 and TRDJ1; 8 bases are shared with TRDD3. Germline lookup yields CDR1 GEAIGNYY and CDR2 EKD. Losses at the gene ends were 5 bases for V and 0 bases for J; bases not matched to a gene: 16. The CDR3 runs to 18 residues. Written as DNA, the CDR3 is TGTGCCTGTGTCCCCCTTGGCACTGGGGGCCCCTACACCGATAAACTCATCTTT. Translation gives CACVPLGTGGPYTDKLIF.

By share, this clone counts as medium-sized. The chain has TRDV2 and TRDJ2; D possibly corresponds to TRDD3 (5 bases). CDR3 length equals 17 residues. V was clipped by 0 bases and J by 8 bases, with 21 bases between them. Germline V CDR1 and CDR2: GEAIGNYY, EKD. The CDR3 sequence is CACDTVGGGPTRAQLFF. The CDR3 DNA is TGTGCCTGTGACACCGTAGGGGGGGGCCCCACGAGGGCACAACTCTTCTTT.

This clone is classed as medium-sized. The same CDR3 is also encoded by other DNA sequences in this sample. This chain joins TRDV2 and TRDJ1, with 13 nucleotides matching TRDD3. With V trimmed by 0 bases and J by 6 bases, 18 bases remained unmatched. Germline assignment: CDR1 GEAIGNYY and CDR2 EKD. This CDR3 has 20 amino acids. CDR3 sequence: CACDTVGASATGGYAHKLIF. The CDR3 DNA follows: TGTGCCTGTGACACCGTAGGAGCGTCCGCTACTGGGGGATACGCACATAAACTCATCTTT.

This chain joins TRDV2 and TRDJ1; TRDD3 matches at 13 bases. In germline, CDR1 is GEAIGNYY, CDR2 EKD. This CDR3 has 18 residues. V lost 3 bases and J lost 5; bases outside the gene matches: 14. Written as DNA, the CDR3 is TGTGCCTGTGACCGACTCCGAAGTACTGGGGGATACGAGGATAAACTCATCTTT. It encodes CACDRLRSTGGYEDKLIF.

As concerns this clone: This may stem from a read error, because a much larger clone lies one nucleotide away. The chain uses TRDV2 and TRDJ3; 10 bases are a match to TRDD3. Germline trimming cut 1 base from V and 0 bases from J; bases unmatched to any gene: 11. CDR1 GEAIGNYY and CDR2 EKD come from the germline V gene. This CDR3 has 21 amino acids. Here the CDR3 reads CACDTVRGDTGRSWDTRQMFF. CDR3 coding DNA: TGTGCCTGTGACACAGTACGGGGGGATACGGGACGCTCCTGGGACACCCGACAGATGTTTTTC.

Details on this clone: This likely came from a read error, as a far larger clone is one base away. The same CDR3 arises from other DNA sequences in this sample as well. The chain joins TRDV2 to TRDJ1; possibly TRDD3 for D (5 bases). CDR1 and CDR2 from the germline V gene are GEAIGNYY and EKD. The CDR3 is 14 residues long. CDR3 bases: TGCGCCTGTGACACCGTACTGGTCACCGATAAACTCATCTTT. Its protein is CACDTVLVTDKLIF.

The rearrangement uses TRDV2 and TRDJ1; D is possibly TRDD3 (6 bases). Germline lookup yields CDR1 GEAIGNYY and CDR2 EKD. V was cut by 0 bases and J by 0 bases, with 16 bases left in between. The CDR3 has 17 residues. CDR3 DNA: TGTGCCTGTGACACCGTTGCTGGGGACCTGTACACCGATAAACTCATCTTT. This translates into CACDTVAGDLYTDKLIF.

This clone has a handful of counts. The rearrangement uses TRDV2 and TRDJ1, with 12 bases aligning to TRDD3. The CDR3 extends over 18 amino acids. The germline gives CDR1 GEAIGNYY, CDR2 EKD. The trim removed 0 bases at V and 0 bases at J, leaving 7 bases unmatched. CDR3 loop: CACDTVLGDTPNTDKLIF. As DNA, the CDR3 is TGTGCCTGTGACACCGTACTGGGGGATACTCCGAACACCGATAAACTCATCTTT.

This clone was seen a handful of times. At one end the junction does not follow the germline gene, possibly because of a read error. V usage is TRDV2 and J usage is TRDJ1; possibly TRDD3 for D (5 bases). The CDR3 spans 19 residues. Germline assignment: CDR1 GEAIGNYY and CDR2 EKD. Here the CDR3 reads CACDTVGGRLGMYTDNLIF. CDR3 in DNA: TGTGCCTGTGACACCGTAGGGGGCCGCCTAGGAATGTACACCGATAACCTCATCTTT.

This clone is medium-sized. The chain uses TRDV2 and TRDJ1, with 9 bases matching TRDD3. The CDR3 has 15 amino acids. After removal of 0 bases from V and 3 bases from J, the junction contained 4 bases not matched to a gene. Germline V CDR1 and CDR2: GEAIGNYY, EKD. For the CDR3, the DNA is TGTGCCTGTGACACCGTTGGGGATACGTCCGATAAACTCATCTTT. Translated: CACDTVGDTSDKLIF.

This clone qualifies as large (0.1 to 1%). The CDR3 nucleotides read TGTGCCTGTGACACCTTACTGGGGGATACGCGCACCGATAAACTCATCTTT. Translating gives CACDTLLGDTRTDKLIF. The V call is TRDV2, the J call TRDJ1; 13 bases line up with TRDD3. V dropped 0 bases and J dropped 1; count of bases not matched to a gene: 4. Germline V gene lookup returns CDR1 GEAIGNYY and CDR2 EKD. The CDR3 is 17 residues long.

This clone was observed a few times. The chain carries TRDV2 and TRDJ3; TRDD3 agrees at 10 bases. The V gene's germline CDR1 is GEAIGNYY and CDR2 EKD. The CDR3 is 21 residues long. V shed 3 bases, J shed 2 bases, and the junction held 15 bases outside the gene matches. CDR3 residues: CACDYMDLLGDSTWDTRQMFF. The DNA for the CDR3 is TGTGCCTGTGACTACATGGATTTACTGGGGGATTCGACCTGGGACACCCGACAGATGTTTTTC.

This clone was recorded a few times. A much larger clone lies a single base off, so this may be a read error. The V gene is TRDV2, the J gene TRDJ1, with 7 bases fitting TRDD3. The CDR3 sequence is 16 residues long. Germline CDR1 GEAIGNYY, CDR2 EKD. Unmatched junction bases numbered 9, after V lost 3 bases and J lost 0 bases. CDR3 region: CACDSLGAQYTDKLIF. CDR3 sequence (DNA): TGTGCCTGTGACTCCCTGGGGGCCCAGTACACCGATAAACTCATCTTT.

By proportion, this clone is medium-sized (0.01 to 0.1%). The chain employs TRDV2 and TRDJ1, with 11 nucleotides matching TRDD3. Germline V CDR1 and CDR2: GEAIGNYY, EKD. V gave up 0 bases and J gave up 0 bases; unmatched junction bases: 11. The CDR3 has 19 residues. The CDR3 region has the DNA TGTGCCTGTGACACCATAGTGGGGGATACGCAGCAGGACACCGATAAACTCATCTTT. Protein: CACDTIVGDTQQDTDKLIF.

The rearrangement uses TRDV2 and TRDJ1; 12 bases agree with TRDD3. This CDR3 contains 22 residues. V lost 3 bases, J lost 1 base, and 23 bases stayed unmatched. The germline gives CDR1 GEAIGNYY, CDR2 EKD. The CDR3 bases are TGTGCCTGTGACCCAGTATCCCCGGGCGCTGGGGGATACGCGGAGGGCACCGATAAACTCATCTTT. Translating it yields CACDPVSPGAGGYAEGTDKLIF.

Notes on this clone: This likely traces to a read error, being one base from a far larger clone. The chain recombines TRDV2 with TRDJ1; 9 bases agree with TRDD3. The length of the CDR3 is 20 residues. Germline V gene sequence: CDR1 GEAIGNYY, CDR2 EKD. Trimming cost V 0 bases and J 3 bases; bases outside gene matches: 19. CDR3 sequence: CACDTAARGVLGEDADKLIF. As DNA, the CDR3 is TGTGCCTGTGACACCGCGGCTCGCGGAGTACTGGGGGAAGACGCCGATAAACTCATCTTT.

As to this clone: Being one base from a much bigger clone, this may be a read error. This specimen includes other DNA sequences encoding the same CDR3. The rearrangement joins TRDV2 to TRDJ3, with 9 bases that match TRDD3. This CDR3 region has 18 residues. The germline CDR1 and CDR2 sequences are GEAIGNYY and EKD. The CDR3, as DNA: TGTGCCTGTGACTCGCTGAGGGGGATACACTGGGACACCCGTCAGATGTTTTTC. Protein sequence: CACDSLRGIHWDTRQMFF.

The J gene is TRDJ1, the V gene TRDV2; unclear D gene. This CDR3 has 18 amino acids. Germline values: CDR1 GEAIGNYY, CDR2 EKD. V lost 1 base and J 0 bases, leaving 20 bases between the germline ends. CDR3 loop: CACDTVELPRADTDKLIF. The CDR3 coding sequence is TGTGCCTGTGACACGGTGGAGCTCCCGCGCGCCGACACCGATAAACTCATCTTT.

V gene TRDV2 combines with J gene TRDJ1; 13 bases align to TRDD3. This CDR3 is built from 20 residues. CDR1 and CDR2 (germline): GEAIGNYY, EKD. V was pared by 0 bases and J by 2 bases, with 14 bases of the junction left unmatched. CDR3 amino acids: CACDTGALLGDTRETDKLIF. The CDR3 nucleotides read TGTGCCTGTGACACCGGGGCACTACTGGGGGATACGCGAGAAACCGATAAACTCATCTTT.

Concerning this clone: The protein given by TCRdb reflects a much larger clone and differs at residue 8 from this DNA's translation, likely from a read error; the protein shown is the DNA's translation. The chain employs TRDV2 and TRDJ1, with 12 bases aligning to TRDD3. CDR3 length: 19 amino acids. With V trimmed by 3 bases and J by 2 bases, 15 bases remained unmatched. The germline V gene encodes CDR1 GEAIGNYY and CDR2 EKD. The CDR3 sequence is CACDGLPPTGGYKTDKLIF. The CDR3 DNA follows: TGTGCCTGTGACGGCCTTCCTCCTACTGGGGGATACAAGACCGATAAACTCATCTTT.

CDR3 amino acids: CACDTVPEVSTGGYAITDKLIF. The CDR3 coding sequence is TGTGCCTGTGACACCGTTCCTGAGGTTTCAACTGGGGGATACGCGATAACCGATAAACTCATCTTT. V gene TRDV2 combines with J gene TRDJ1; 13 bases align to TRDD3. Germline V lookup: CDR1 GEAIGNYY, CDR2 EKD. J lost 2 bases, V lost 0 bases, and 20 bases had no gene match. The CDR3 spans 22 residues.

V is TRDV2 and J is TRDJ3; 13 nucleotides align to TRDD3. Trimming removed 2 bases from V and 1 base from J; junction bases left unmatched: 7. The germline V gene encodes CDR1 GEAIGNYY and CDR2 EKD. The CDR3 runs to 20 residues. CDR3 loop: CACDSVLGDTVSWDTRQMFF. The DNA for the CDR3 is TGTGCCTGTGACAGTGTACTGGGGGATACGGTTTCCTGGGACACCCGACAGATGTTTTTC.

This clone is classed as large. The V and J genes are TRDV2 and TRDJ1; D unresolved. This CDR3 spans 14 amino acids. V was shortened by 0 bases and J by 2 bases, with 9 bases between the two germline ends. Germline V gene lookup returns CDR1 GEAIGNYY and CDR2 EKD. CDR3 DNA: TGTGCCTGTGACACCGTGACAGATACCGATAAACTCATCTTT. It specifies CACDTVTDTDKLIF.

As for this clone: It may be a read error: a sequence one base away is much more abundant. Other DNA variants within this sample encode the same CDR3. This chain joins TRDV2 and TRDJ1; 7 nucleotides align to TRDD3. The ends lost 7 bases at V and 0 bases at J; junction bases unmatched: 10. Looked up from germline, CDR1 is GEAIGNYY and CDR2 is EKD. The CDR3 runs 15 residues. CDR3 in DNA: TGTGCCTGCGATCCCCTGGGGGTTTACACCGATAAACTCATCTTT. Encoded protein: CACDPLGVYTDKLIF.

By share, this clone ranks as large. The chain uses TRDV2 and TRDJ3; 10 positions match TRDD3. The CDR3 length is 18 residues. After removal of 0 bases from V and 0 bases from J, the junction contained 1 base not matched to a gene. CDR1 and CDR2 from the germline V gene are GEAIGNYY and EKD. CDR3: CACDTMGDTSWDTRQMFF. Here the CDR3 DNA reads TGTGCCTGTGACACCATGGGGGATACCTCCTGGGACACCCGACAGATGTTTTTC.

This clone was seen a handful of times. This chain uses TRDV2 with TRDJ1, with TRDD3 matching 12 bases. This CDR3 has 19 residues. Unmatched junction bases numbered 13, after V lost 0 bases and J lost 3 bases. The germline CDR1 and CDR2 sequences are GEAIGNYY and EKD. Here the CDR3 DNA reads TGTGCCTGTGACACCTTGGCTGGGGGATACGAAGGCGAGCCCGATAAACTCATCTTT. Its protein product is CACDTLAGGYEGEPDKLIF.